These T cell receptor beta chains were read from a single sample in a study of blood T cell repertoires in COVID-19. The data were produced by immunoSEQ multiplex PCR, yet TCRdb's version contains in-frame clones alone and is incomplete. The table includes roughly 420,000 clones, around 89% detected once. Material: PBMCs or T cells enriched from blood (not recorded which). The receptors stem from a woman aged 30 to 39 with acute COVID-19. CDR3s include the opening cysteine and the closing phenylalanine or tryptophan. D genes are given only for firm matches. For some rows the clone size is stated as once, few or many, or as a class when expanded; others skip it.

size	V	length	D	J	DNA	CDR3
NA	TRBV4-3	13	NA	TRBJ2-7	TGCGCCAGCAGCCAGGGCAGGGGAGACGAGCAGTACTTC	CASSQGRGDEQYF
NA	TRBV5-6	16	TRBD1	TRBJ1-2	TGTGCCAGCAGTAACCTCGGGACAGGGACCAACTATGGCTACACCTTC	CASSNLGTGTNYGYTF
NA	TRBV7-9	15	NA	TRBJ1-5	TGTGCCAGCAGCTTAGACGGGGGTTCCAATCAGCCCCAGCATTTT	CASSLDGGSNQPQHF
NA	TRBV5-1	15	TRBD1	TRBJ1-1	TGCGCCAGCAGTCCGACAGGGGGTTGGAACACTGAAGCTTTCTTT	CASSPTGGWNTEAFF
NA	TRBV30	14	NA	TRBJ1-2	TGTGCCTGGAGTAGGTCCCCCAGGGCTGGCGGCTACACCTTC	CAWSRSPRAGGYTF
NA	TRBV6-5	14	TRBD1	TRBJ2-7	TGTGCCAGCAGTTCATACAGGGGTCTGCACGAGCAGTACTTC	CASSSYRGLHEQYF
NA	TRBV5-8	17	TRBD2	TRBJ2-3	TGTGCCAGCAGCCCCACCCTACTAGCGGGGGGTTCTGGTACGCAGTATTTT	CASSPTLLAGGSGTQYF
NA	TRBV19	15	TRBD1	TRBJ1-5	TGTGCCAGTAGTGGGGGAACAGGGGGCAATCAGCCCCAGCATTTT	CASSGGTGGNQPQHF
once	TRBV6-5	15	NA	TRBJ2-1	TGTGCCAGCGACTTGCTAGGGGTTTGGCAGAATGAGCAGTTCTTC	CASDLLGVWQNEQFF
NA	TRBV20-1	12	NA	TRBJ1-2	TGCAGTGCTAGTGAGGGGGGTTATGGCTACACCTTC	CSASEGGYGYTF
NA	TRBV5-1	14	NA	TRBJ2-2	TGCGCCAGCGCCCCAGGACAGACTACCGGGGAGCTGTTTTTT	CASAPGQTTGELFF
NA	TRBV19	16	NA	TRBJ1-5	TGTGCCAGTAGAGGGGGAGTCCCCTTTAGCAATCAGCCCCAGCATTTT	CASRGGVPFSNQPQHF
NA	TRBV6-1	15	TRBD1	TRBJ1-1	TGTGCCAGCAACATGAACAGGGGGCAGAACACTGAAGCTTTCTTT	CASNMNRGQNTEAFF
NA	TRBV29-1	11	NA	TRBJ2-2	TGCAGCGTTGAGTCAGGCGGGGAGCTGTTTTTT	CSVESGGELFF
NA	TRBV19	18	NA	TRBJ1-5	TGTGCCAGTAGTAAGGGCACGGGGGGTCGGGGGAGCAATCAGCCCCAGCATTTT	CASSKGTGGRGSNQPQHF
NA	TRBV30	15	TRBD1	TRBJ1-6	TGTGCCTGGAGCTTTCGGGGACAGGTTAATTCACCCCTCCACTTT	CAWSFRGQVNSPLHF
NA	TRBV4-1	14	TRBD1	TRBJ2-1	TGCGCCAGCAGCCAAGGGGACAGATACAATGAGCAGTTCTTC	CASSQGDRYNEQFF
NA	TRBV10-3	12	NA	TRBJ2-1	TGTGCCATCGACCGGGGGACCAATGAGCAGTTCTTC	CAIDRGTNEQFF
NA	TRBV5-6	15	NA	TRBJ1-3	TGTGCCAGCAGCCCCCGGGGGACCTCTGGAAACACCATATATTTT	CASSPRGTSGNTIYF
NA	TRBV2	15	NA	TRBJ1-1	TGTGCCAGCAGTGAGGGCAGGTACATGAACACTGAAGCTTTCTTT	CASSEGRYMNTEAFF
NA	TRBV10-3	13	NA	TRBJ1-6	TGTGCCATGACCAGGGGATCAAATTCACCCCTCCACTTT	CAMTRGSNSPLHF
NA	TRBV19	16	NA	TRBJ2-1	TGTGCCAGTAGTATAGAGGCTTCGAACAAATACAATGAGCAGTTCTTC	CASSIEASNKYNEQFF
NA	TRBV6-2/TRBV6-3	15	TRBD2	TRBJ2-3	TGTGCCAGCAGTGGACTAGCGGGGGACACAGATACGCAGTATTTT	CASSGLAGDTDTQYF
NA	TRBV27	13	NA	TRBJ2-2	TGTGCCAGCAAGGGGGTTAGGACCGGGGAGCTGTTTTTT	CASKGVRTGELFF
once	TRBV4-1	16	NA	TRBJ2-6	TGCGCCAGCAGCCAAGTTTGGAGCTCTGGGGCCAACGTCCTGACTTTC	CASSQVWSSGANVLTF
NA	TRBV6-5	15	TRBD1	TRBJ1-1	TGTGCCAGCAGACCTCCAGACAGGGGGTTAGCTGAAGCTTTCTTT	CASRPPDRGLAEAFF
NA	TRBV4-1	11	NA	TRBJ1-1	TGCGCCAGCCAACGGGGAACTGAAGCTTTCTTT	CASQRGTEAFF